This TCR beta chain was captured by sequencing in a study of T cells in Graves' hyperthyroidism and ophthalmopathy. Study information: Peripheral blood sampling occurred at initial diagnosis, before any treatment. General study findings and limits: Most expanded thyroid clonotypes above 0.001 also appeared in blood. Through a model of 13 V-J features, ophthalmopathy was separated from stable hyperthyroidism.

RNA transcripts yielded amplified TCR beta CDR3 regions. First-round RT-PCR of the TCR CDR3 relied on the HTBI primer set. TCRdb reanalysed the multiplex PCR reads using MiXCR and keeps one entry per CDR3 protein. The sample has a few hundred thousand distinct CDR3 sequences; 19% are singletons. This clonotype was detected ten times or more. Its specificity is unknown. Germline CDR1 DFQATT, CDR2 SNEGSKA (reference sequence). With 5 bases removed from V and 5 bases from J, the gap between germline ends came to 9 bases. CDR3 size: 11 residues. Stable disease denoted Graves' hyperthyroidism without ophthalmopathy progression within 18 months.

The rearrangement uses TRBV20-1 and TRBJ1-1, with D maybe TRBD1 (6 bases). The source of this sequence is a woman under 30 with Graves' hyperthyroidism. Sequenced material: blood. The CDR3 loop is CSALRGTEAFF. DNA for the CDR3: TGCAGTGCTCTTAGGGGGACTGAAGCTTTCTTT.